This TCR beta chain was captured in a study of blood T cell repertoires in COVID-19 (dated by TCRdb to 2018 to 2021). For context, the study as a whole: Samples covering the acute and convalescent phases of COVID-19 were provided by collaborators in the United States, Italy and Spain. The prospective study material was composed of cDNA or gDNA derived from T cells, B-cell-depleted T cells, or PBMCs. The dataset comprised deeply sampled blood TCRbeta repertoires from subjects exposed to, actively infected with, or recovered from COVID-19. The repertoires were released in a freely available public database meant as a resource for research on the immune response to SARS-CoV-2. Samples were obtained from the ongoing ImmuneRACE study (first 160 participants) and from some 1,300 subjects provided by 6 global collaborators. A de-identified subject ID, COVID-19 status, age in years and sex were almost always included in the sample metadata. Where available, HLA class I and class II types were taken from metadata supplied by the sample provider and were not determined by assay-based typing.

For this chain, trimming is 5 bases at the V end and 2 bases at the J end, and the number of junction bases without a gene match is 8. Including cysteine and phenylalanine, the CDR3 has 15 amino acids. The sequence is cut down to CDR3 DNA, 45 bases in frame from base 1. The germline V gene encodes CDR1 MNHEY and CDR2 SMNVEV (reference sequence). The collaborating institutions used their own protocols to collect whole blood in K2EDTA tubes. For TCRbeta analysis, collaborators shipped samples as frozen whole blood, isolated PBMCs, or DNA extracted from either of those sample types. Broad study findings and their caveats: Clinical and demographic metadata were provided uncurated, with the amount varying by source and participant.

On this clone itself: This clone's antigen is unknown. No much larger clone exists at a distance of one base, and base qualities are not known.

The immunoSEQ Assay, a bias-controlled multiplex PCR, was used to amplify TCRbeta CDR3 regions from genomic DNA. For the original study's pipeline: The number of nucleated cells in each sample was estimated by amplification of reference gene primers within the assay. To quantify the absolute abundance of each unique TCRbeta CDR3 rearrangement, sequence reads were collapsed and filtered. For each sample, productive Simpson clonality was calculated as the square root of Simpson's diversity index across productive rearrangements. Entries here come from immuneACCESS through TCRdb and include only in-frame sequences with V and J called. Some clones fail to appear in such tables; in the studies checked, an unresolved V gene covers under half of the shortfall, and the cause of the remainder is unknown. The V and J calls and the clone size are those of that table, but D and trimming were determined from the DNA. Across this sample there are 130,000 to 150,000 clones, with approximately 89% seen only once. About 1.6% of the sample goes to the ten largest clones.

The sample consisted of peripheral blood. The chain links TRBV27 with TRBJ1-1; 7 central bases correspond to TRBD1. This clonotype was obtained from a human donor in a cohort sampled during active COVID-19. The DNA sequence is as follows: TGTGCCAGCAGTCCACTCGACAGGGTTAACACTGAAGCTTTCTTT. This codes for CASSPLDRVNTEAFF.